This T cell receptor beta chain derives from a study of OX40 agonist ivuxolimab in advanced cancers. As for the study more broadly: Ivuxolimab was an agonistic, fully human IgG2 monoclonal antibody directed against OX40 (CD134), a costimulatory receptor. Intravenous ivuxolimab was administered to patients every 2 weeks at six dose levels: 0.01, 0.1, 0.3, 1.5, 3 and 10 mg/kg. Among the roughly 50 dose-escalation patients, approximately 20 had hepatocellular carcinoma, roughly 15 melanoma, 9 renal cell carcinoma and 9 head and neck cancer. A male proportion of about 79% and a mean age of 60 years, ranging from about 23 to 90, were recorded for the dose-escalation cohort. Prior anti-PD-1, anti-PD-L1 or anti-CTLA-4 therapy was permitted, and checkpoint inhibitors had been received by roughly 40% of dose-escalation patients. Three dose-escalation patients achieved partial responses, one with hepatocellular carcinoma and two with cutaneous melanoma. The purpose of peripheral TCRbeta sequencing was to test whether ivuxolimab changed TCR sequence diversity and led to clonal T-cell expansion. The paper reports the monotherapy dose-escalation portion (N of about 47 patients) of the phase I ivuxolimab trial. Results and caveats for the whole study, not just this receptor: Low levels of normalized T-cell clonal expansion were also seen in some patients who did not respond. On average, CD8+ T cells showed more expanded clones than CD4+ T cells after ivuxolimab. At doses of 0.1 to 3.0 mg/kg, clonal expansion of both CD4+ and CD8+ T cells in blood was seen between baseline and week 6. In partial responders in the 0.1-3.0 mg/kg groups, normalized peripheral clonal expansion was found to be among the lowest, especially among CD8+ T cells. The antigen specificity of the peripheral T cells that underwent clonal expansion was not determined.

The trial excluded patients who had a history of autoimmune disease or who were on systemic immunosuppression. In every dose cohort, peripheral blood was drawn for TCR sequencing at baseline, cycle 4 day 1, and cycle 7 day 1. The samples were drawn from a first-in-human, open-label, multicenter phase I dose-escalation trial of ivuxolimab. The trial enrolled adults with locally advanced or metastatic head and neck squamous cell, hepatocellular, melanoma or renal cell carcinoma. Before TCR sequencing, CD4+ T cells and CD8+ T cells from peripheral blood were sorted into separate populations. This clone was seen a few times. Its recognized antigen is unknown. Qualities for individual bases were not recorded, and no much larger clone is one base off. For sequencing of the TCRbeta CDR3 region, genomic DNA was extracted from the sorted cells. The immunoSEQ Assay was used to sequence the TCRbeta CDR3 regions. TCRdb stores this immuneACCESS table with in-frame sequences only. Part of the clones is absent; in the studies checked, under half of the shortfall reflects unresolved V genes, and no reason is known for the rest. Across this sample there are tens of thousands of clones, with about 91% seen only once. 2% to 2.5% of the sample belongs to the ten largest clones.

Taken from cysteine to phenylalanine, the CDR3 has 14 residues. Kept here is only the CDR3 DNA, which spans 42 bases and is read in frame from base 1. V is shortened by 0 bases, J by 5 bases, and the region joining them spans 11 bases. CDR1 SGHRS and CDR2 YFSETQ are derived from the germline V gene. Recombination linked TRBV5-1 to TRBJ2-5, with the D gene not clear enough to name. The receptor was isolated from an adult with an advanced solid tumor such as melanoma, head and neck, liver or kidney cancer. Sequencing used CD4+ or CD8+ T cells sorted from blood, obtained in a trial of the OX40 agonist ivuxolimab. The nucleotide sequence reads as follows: TGCGCCAGCAGCTTGGCGTGGGGAAGGGAGACCCAGTACTTC. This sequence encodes CASSLAWGRETQYF.